The TCR beta chain described here comes from a study of T cell responses to AZD1222 COVID-19 vaccine. This clone was seen only once. The antigen remains unidentified. V was clipped by 6 bases and J by 12 bases; unmatched bases: 18. The germline gives CDR1 MNHEY, CDR2 SVGAGI. The CDR3 has 15 residues. Overall study findings and caveats: Researchers took repertoire samples only after the peak T cell response had come. Reportedly, nearly half the spike-specific TCRs target unmutated variant regions. Mostly white British, mostly female donors; authors suggested clonal diversity may be underestimated. Two AZD1222 administrations were followed by greater Spike-specific TCR breadth and depth.

Here immunoSEQ multiplex PCR was the method, and the copy in TCRdb shows in-frame clones only, minus some. The repertoire holds 56,000 or so clones, roughly 85% seen once, with around 16% in the top ten. The material was peripheral blood, obtained on day 0 of AZD1222 vaccination. The TCR comes from an adult in good health. The chain has TRBV6-5 and TRBJ1-2, with 8 bases identical to TRBD1. CDR3 region: CASSEADRGRPGHTF. CDR3 bases: TGTGCCAGCAGCGAGGCCGACAGGGGCCGGCCGGGCCACACCTTC.